The clone carrying this T cell receptor (beta chain) was counted many times. Its specificity is unknown. Semi-nested PCR with Nested Universal Primer A followed constant-region reverse priming of full-length variable regions. Using its own MiXCR run on the 5' RACE reads, TCRdb lists one record per CDR3 protein. Here the sample spans approximately 57,000 distinct CDR3 sequences, around 21% being singletons. Study-level results: Larger-cohort validation covered only one TCR beta V-J rearrangement. Tumor-infiltrating Treg TCR alpha and beta sequences overlapped most with tumor naive CD4+ T cells, then blood naive. The TCR gene usage of tumor memory CD4+ T cells clustered together with blood and lymph node memory CD4+ cells and with lymph node naive CD4+ cells.

Tregs were sorted as CD4+CD25+CD127-/low cells. V lost 4 bases and J lost 6, with 16 bases in between. The germline CDR1 and CDR2 sequences are SGDLS and YYNGEE. This CDR3 contains 14 residues. The chain is built from TRBV9 and TRBJ1-1, with D possibly being TRBD1 (5 bases). This receptor was obtained from a female donor with breast cancer. The sequencing sample was made of tumor-infiltrating Tregs sorted from the breast tumor. In DNA form, the CDR3 reads TGTGCCAGCAGCACGGGAGCAGGGAGTGCTGAAGCTTTCTTT. Its translation: CASSTGAGSAEAFF.